The entry below describes one TCR beta chain. This may stem from a read error, because a much larger clone lies one nucleotide away. A single record per CDR3 protein comes from TCRdb applying MiXCR to the 5' RACE reads. The table shows some 40,000 distinct CDR3 sequences, with more than 20% occurring only once. Tregs were sorted as CD4+CD25+CD127-/low cells. Per the germline V gene, CDR1 is DFQATT and CDR2 is SNEGSKA (reference sequence). This CDR3 region has 15 residues. The receptor comes from a female donor with breast cancer. Source material: Tregs sorted from a lymph node. This sequence joins TRBV20-1 and TRBJ2-4, with TRBD2 matching over 9 bases. The CDR3 nucleotides read TGCAGTACTAGACCGACTAGCGGCCTCAAAAACATTCAGTACTTC. Translating it yields CSTRPTSGLKNIQYF.